This T cell receptor beta chain was documented in a study of cytomegalovirus exposure and HLA in healthy donors. Despite likely unrecorded immune exposures, the donors were nominally healthy at the time of sampling. This CDR3 is 17 amino acids long. V shed 1 base and J shed 2 bases, with 18 bases lying between them. CDR1 is SGHAT, CDR2 FQNNGV, per germline. On this clone itself: The antigen remains unidentified.

Findings of the study overall: In a later analysis, HLA-associated beta chains showed higher expansion and lower generation probabilities than comparable chains. The majority of TCR sequences were rare, yet some public TCRs appeared in many donors. Researchers had no immune exposure information except CMV serostatus available.

Primers included in the PCR were 60 Vbeta and 13 Jbeta primers. Produced via immunoSEQ multiplex PCR; TCRdb's table is partial and in-frame only. Of about 300,000 clones detected, more than 80% appear once; the ten largest clones hold less than 4%. Sequenced: PBMCs. This clonotype originated in a middle-aged man in good health and CMV-seropositive. J is TRBJ2-7 and V is TRBV11-2; D may be TRBD2 (6 bases). CDR3 bases: TGTGCCAGCAGCTTAGCCCCCCTCCAGACGGGAGCCTACGAGCAGTACTTC. Encoded protein: CASSLAPLQTGAYEQYF.